Detailed here is one T cell receptor beta chain. What it binds is unknown. This specimen comes from a study of T cell responses to AZD1222 COVID-19 vaccine. This CDR3 contains 16 residues. V lost 6 bases and J lost 0; bases outside the gene matches: 2. CDR1 KGHDR and CDR2 SFDVKD come from the germline V gene. Clones were sequenced by immunoSEQ multiplex PCR, and TCRdb holds only the in-frame ones, with some missing. The sample carries roughly 100,000 clones, 91% recorded once. Study outcomes and limitations: Nearly half of spike-specific TCRs reportedly target variant regions that are unmutated in the B.1.351 and B.1.1.7 variants.

The chain recombines TRBV24-1 with TRBJ2-1, with TRBD2 identical over 12 bases. This sequence originates from an adult in good health. This sample comprised peripheral blood, obtained on day 0 of AZD1222 vaccination. The CDR3 protein is CATSTSGRSSYNEQFF. The CDR3 nucleotides read TGTGCCACCAGTACTAGCGGGAGGAGCTCCTACAATGAGCAGTTCTTC.